This T cell receptor (beta chain) was sequenced in a study of blood T cell repertoires in COVID-19. At the level of the study: Sources were T cells, B-cell-depleted T cells, or PBMCs; the material itself was cDNA or gDNA.

Donors in Cohort 3 counted as recovered after two negative PCRs, clearance, or symptom resolution. V lost 1 base and J lost 4; bases outside the gene matches: 5. CDR1 LGHDT and CDR2 YNNKEL come from the germline V gene (reference sequence). There are 15 residues in the CDR3. The method was immunoSEQ multiplex PCR; TCRdb's version includes in-frame clones alone and lacks a portion of them. The table lists 200,000 to 250,000 clones, over 80% of them singletons. Sequenced sample: PBMCs or T cells enriched from blood (not recorded which). V gene TRBV3-1 (or the pseudogene TRBV3-2) combines with J gene TRBJ2-3; 7 bases are shared with TRBD2. The TCR comes from a woman aged 35 to 49 who had recovered from COVID-19. As DNA, the CDR3 is TGTGCCAGCAGCCAAGGGGGCGGGAGTGCAGATACGCAGTATTTT. Encoded protein: CASSQGGGSADTQYF.